Reported below is one TCR beta chain. Antigen: not known. At the DNA level, this CDR3 is encoded by other sequences in the same sample as well. The sample is drawn from a study of shared clonotypes between healthy human individuals. Germline V gene data show CDR1 as ENHRY and CDR2 as SYGVKD. CDR3 length equals 15 residues. V trimming: 2 bases; J trimming: 0 bases; junction bases outside the gene matches: 1. Each cell subset's genomic DNA was divided evenly among several immunoSEQ plates. Original processing notes: In the immunoSEQ data, sequences were junction-only and lacked quality scores, so filtering differed. The table came from immunoSEQ multiplex PCR; TCRdb's copy has only in-frame clones and leaves some out. The DNA was the basis for D and trimming; V, J and clone size are from that table. Of 2 million to 2.5 million clones in the sample, 90% to 96% are singletons; the top ten hold 0.13%. General observations from the study: Generation probabilities of non-shared clonotypes were lower (relative to those shared by all four donors). Memory subsets generally showed lower estimated richness than naive subsets.

Material: naive CD4+ T cells sorted from blood. The subset was: CD45RA+ positively selected. The chain recombines TRBV10-3 with TRBJ1-2, with TRBD1 identical over 9 bases. This clonotype was obtained from a man between 18 and 29 years old in good health. CDR3 sequence: CAISEGQGPNYGYTF. Here the CDR3 DNA reads TGTGCCATCAGTGAGGGACAGGGGCCTAACTATGGCTACACCTTC.